The 28 T cell receptor beta chains below come from one sample, sequenced in a study of shared clonotypes between healthy human individuals. Using immunoSEQ multiplex PCR, the repertoire was profiled, and TCRdb retains in-frame clones only, with some absent. The sample has roughly 1.4 million clones, approximately 98.5% seen once. Specimen: naive CD4+ T cells sorted from blood. Subset specified: CD45RA+ positively selected. These receptors came from a man aged 25 to 40 in good health.

This clone came up once. The rearrangement uses TRBV30 and TRBJ2-3, with D possibly being TRBD1 (5 bases). CDR1 is GTSNPN and CDR2 is SVGIG in the germline V gene (reference sequence). This CDR3 is 12 amino acids long. Trimming left V 3 bases short and J 4 bases short, with 8 bases between. DNA of the CDR3: TGTGCCTGGAGCCAAGGGGCAGATACGCAGTATTTT. Translating gives CAWSQGADTQYF.

The J gene is TRBJ2-7, the V gene TRBV11-2; perhaps TRBD1 as D (6 bases). Looked up from germline, CDR1 is SGHAT and CDR2 is FQNNGV. This CDR3 has 13 residues. V dropped 0 bases and J dropped 5 bases, with 8 bases sitting between them. CDR3 sequence: CASSLEPGDEQYF. The CDR3 region has the DNA TGTGCCAGCAGCTTAGAGCCAGGGGACGAGCAGTACTTC.

The chain has TRBV6-5 and TRBJ2-7; 7 nucleotides line up with TRBD1. J was trimmed by 3 bases and V by 2 bases; bases with no gene match: 10. Looked up from germline, CDR1 is MNHEY and CDR2 is SVGAGI. The CDR3 length is 16 residues. In nucleotides, the CDR3 is TGTGCCAGCAGTTACAGTCCTTCGAGGGGGCGCTACGAGCAGTACTTC. Translation: CASSYSPSRGRYEQYF.

This clone is a singleton in its sample. The chain employs TRBV7-6 and TRBJ2-7; maybe TRBD1 (6 bases). This CDR3 is 13 amino acids long. Trimming stripped 4 bases from V and 2 bases from J, with 9 bases between. Germline V gene data show CDR1 as SGHVS and CDR2 as FNYEAQ. The DNA of the CDR3 is TGTGCCAGCAGCTGGGACATTACCTACGAGCAGTACTTC. It yields the protein CASSWDITYEQYF.

In regard to this clone: Other DNA sequences in the sample encode the same CDR3. This chain joins TRBV28 and TRBJ2-1, with no clear D. CDR1 MDHEN and CDR2 SYDVKM come from the germline V gene. V was cut by 2 bases and J by 9 bases, with 8 bases left in between. This CDR3 comprises 12 residues. The CDR3 nucleotides are TGTGCCAGCAGTTTAGGGCCACGTGAGCAGTTCTTC. Translation: CASSLGPREQFF.

This chain connects TRBV15 to TRBJ1-5; no clear D. Per germline, CDR1 LNHNV and CDR2 YYDKDF (reference sequence). The V and J ends lost 1 base and 3 bases respectively, with 13 bases between them. The CDR3 totals 16 residues. CDR3 loop: CATSRVGLGVNQPQHF. CDR3 sequence (DNA): TGTGCCACCAGCAGAGTGGGTCTCGGGGTCAATCAGCCCCAGCATTTT.

The V and J genes are TRBV11-2 and TRBJ2-4, with D hard to call. Trimming shortened V by 5 bases and J by 7 bases, and 6 bases separated the two germline ends. CDR1 is SGHAT, CDR2 FQNNGV, per germline. The CDR3 runs 11 residues. In nucleotides, the CDR3 is TGTGCCAGCAGCAGCTTGAACATTCAGTACTTC. This codes for CASSSLNIQYF.

The V call is TRBV28, the J call TRBJ2-2; 13 bases align to TRBD2. The CDR3 contains 19 residues. V was clipped by 5 bases and J by 3 bases; unmatched bases: 12. In germline, CDR1 is MDHEN, CDR2 SYDVKM. The CDR3 protein is CASSPPHRLAGGHTGELFF. CDR3 DNA: TGTGCCAGCAGTCCGCCGCACCGACTAGCGGGAGGCCACACCGGGGAGCTGTTTTTT.

This chain uses TRBV7-6 with TRBJ2-3; the D is unclear. V was clipped by 1 base and J by 1 base, with 12 bases between them. The CDR3 consists of 16 residues. Germline assignment: CDR1 SGHVS and CDR2 FNYEAQ. The CDR3 nucleotides read TGTGCCAGCAGCTTAGTACCGGACGCGGGCACAGATACGCAGTATTTT. Translated, it gives CASSLVPDAGTDTQYF.

This chain joins TRBV6-5 and TRBJ2-1; maybe TRBD1 (6 bases). Germline CDR1 reads MNHEY; CDR2 reads SVGAGI. The CDR3 contains 15 residues. With 6 bases removed from V and 4 bases from J, the gap between germline ends came to 16 bases. The CDR3 reads CASRKGDIPYNEQFF. The CDR3 coding sequence is TGTGCCAGCAGAAAGGGGGACATACCTTACAATGAGCAGTTCTTC.

This chain joins TRBV7-2 and TRBJ2-3; 11 bases map to TRBD2. This CDR3 region has 18 residues. V lost 5 bases, J lost 4 bases, and 14 bases stayed unmatched. From germline, CDR1 is SGHTA and CDR2 FQGNSA. The CDR3 DNA follows: TGTGCCAGCAGCCTCCTTGGGGTTAGCGGGAGGGTAGCAGATACGCAGTATTTT. Translation: CASSLLGVSGRVADTQYF.

The rearrangement joins TRBV28 to TRBJ2-2, with D maybe TRBD1 (6 bases). This CDR3 is built from 16 residues. CDR1 MDHEN and CDR2 SYDVKM come from the germline V gene. Trimming left V 6 bases short and J 0 bases short, with 14 bases between. As DNA, the CDR3 is TGTGCCAGCAGATGGGACATCCTTTCGAACACCGGGGAGCTGTTTTTT. It codes for CASRWDILSNTGELFF.

This clone was recorded only once. The chain has TRBV11-2 and TRBJ2-7; a weak D match, TRBD2 (5 bases). The CDR3 is made up of 14 amino acids. Germline loops: CDR1 SGHAT, CDR2 FQNNGV. V shed 4 bases and J shed 6 bases, with 16 bases lying between them. This chain's CDR3 is CASSSPRGRFEQYF. DNA of the CDR3: TGTGCCAGCAGCTCCCCGCGAGGGCGTTTCGAGCAGTACTTC.

The chain links TRBV6-5 to TRBJ1-5; weak D call: TRBD1 (5 bases). Trimming pared 0 bases from V and 6 bases from J, leaving 12 bases between. CDR1 and CDR2 (germline): MNHEY, SVGAGI. This CDR3 comprises 15 residues. The DNA of the CDR3 is TGTGCCAGCAGTTACTCGACACAGGCAGGTCAGCCCCAGCATTTT. Its protein is CASSYSTQAGQPQHF.

The chain recombines TRBV2 with TRBJ2-3; 10 nucleotides match TRBD2. V trimming: 5 bases; J trimming: 5 bases; junction bases outside the gene matches: 10. CDR3 size: 16 residues. Germline V gene sequence: CDR1 SNHLY, CDR2 FYNNEI. CDR3 sequence: CASSQREGALGDTQYF. As DNA, the CDR3 is TGTGCCAGCAGTCAGCGGGAGGGGGCGTTAGGAGATACGCAGTATTTT.

V usage is TRBV13 and J usage is TRBJ2-7; 7 nucleotides line up with TRBD2. Per germline, CDR1 PRHDT and CDR2 FYEKMQ (reference sequence). The CDR3 is 17 residues long. The trim removed 2 bases at V and 9 bases at J, leaving 19 bases unmatched. CDR3 bases: TGTGCCAGCAGCTTAAAGGGTGTCGGGAGGACTTCCCGTTCGCAGTACTTC. It encodes CASSLKGVGRTSRSQYF.

The chain uses TRBV5-1 and TRBJ2-1, with TRBD1 matching 7 bases. This CDR3 is 15 amino acids long. V dropped 4 bases and J dropped 8; count of bases not matched to a gene: 12. Germline CDR1 reads SGHRS; CDR2 reads YFSETQ. CDR3 amino acids: CASSKTGPISHEQFF. As DNA, the CDR3 is TGCGCCAGCAGCAAGACAGGGCCCATTTCCCATGAGCAGTTCTTC.

The V gene is TRBV6-1, the J gene TRBJ2-1; D may be TRBD1 (8 bases). CDR1 is MNHNS and CDR2 is SASEGT in the germline V gene. CDR3 length equals 14 residues. Trimming removed 3 bases at V and 15 bases at J, with 21 bases between. CDR3 DNA sequence: TGTGCCAGCAGTGACAGGGGGCGCGGGGGACGAATGTTCTTC. Protein sequence: CASSDRGRGGRMFF.

The chain joins TRBV5-1 to TRBJ2-1, with a tentative D call TRBD2 (5 bases). The CDR3 runs to 19 residues. Trimming took 5 bases from V and 7 from J, leaving 31 bases between them. CDR1 and CDR2 (germline): SGHRS, YFSETQ. In nucleotides, the CDR3 is TGCGCCAGCAGTTTATGGAGTCGGGGAGAAGGTGGAGAATGGAATGAGCAGTTCTTC. Translated: CASSLWSRGEGGEWNEQFF.

This chain links TRBV18 with TRBJ1-1; 7 bases map to TRBD1. CDR1 is KGHSH and CDR2 is LQKENI in the germline V gene. The ends lost 4 bases at V and 3 bases at J; junction bases unmatched: 8. This CDR3 spans 15 amino acids. Here the CDR3 DNA reads TGTGCCAGCTCACGACCCAGGGGGGGCTACACTGAAGCTTTCTTT. It translates to CASSRPRGGYTEAFF.

About this clone itself: Other DNA sequences of this sample code for an identical CDR3. The genes are TRBV5-1 and TRBJ2-3; 13 bases align to TRBD2. Looked up from germline, CDR1 is SGHRS and CDR2 is YFSETQ. The CDR3 length is 16 residues. After removal of 5 bases from V and 4 bases from J, the junction contained 7 bases not matched to a gene. CDR3 nucleotides: TGCGCCAGCAGTTCCGGACTAGCGGGAGTAGCAGATACGCAGTATTTT. Encoded protein: CASSSGLAGVADTQYF.

This chain uses TRBV27 with TRBJ1-1; tentatively, D is TRBD1 (5 bases). Germline CDR1 is MNHEY and CDR2 is SMNVEV (reference sequence). Deletions cut 4 bases from V and 2 bases from J, with 8 bases between. The CDR3 spans 13 residues. CDR3 nucleotide sequence: TGTGCCAGCAGTTCCAGGGTTAACACTGAAGCTTTCTTT. Its translation: CASSSRVNTEAFF.

This clone showed up just once. Other DNA sequences in this sample translate to the same CDR3. DNA of the CDR3: TGCGCCAGCAGCTTGCGGGGTAGTGACACCGGGGAGCTGTTTTTT. This translates into CASSLRGSDTGELFF. The chain uses TRBV5-1 and TRBJ2-2; D is possibly TRBD2 (5 bases). Germline V gives CDR1 SGHRS, CDR2 YFSETQ. The V gene lost 1 base and the J gene lost 3 bases, with 10 bases spanning the gap. This CDR3 contains 15 residues.

The V gene is TRBV2, the J gene TRBJ2-1; 10 bases map to TRBD1. The length of the CDR3 is 14 residues. The germline V gene encodes CDR1 SNHLY and CDR2 FYNNEI. J gave up 8 bases and V 7 bases, and 8 bases lay outside the gene matches. The CDR3 sequence: CASTGQGVNDEQFF. The CDR3 bases are TGTGCCAGCACCGGACAGGGGGTAAACGATGAGCAGTTCTTC.

The chain carries TRBV5-8 and TRBJ2-7; 7 nucleotides align to TRBD2. CDR3 length: 13 residues. Germline loops: CDR1 SGHTS, CDR2 YDEGEE. The V and J ends lost 0 bases and 7 bases, in that order; junction bases with no gene match: 4. The CDR3 protein is CASSLAGGIEQYF. The CDR3 nucleotides read TGTGCCAGCAGCTTGGCGGGAGGAATAGAGCAGTACTTC.

The V call is TRBV2, the J call TRBJ1-5; D call uncertain. The CDR3 has 13 amino acids. In germline, CDR1 is SNHLY, CDR2 FYNNEI. Trimming cost V 4 bases and J 6 bases, with 10 bases left between them. The CDR3 DNA sequence: TGTGCCAGCAGTGGTCACCTGGGTCAGCCCCAGCATTTT. Translating gives CASSGHLGQPQHF.

This clone was detected only once. This chain joins TRBV29-1 and TRBJ1-2; TRBD1 matches 10 bases. Looked up from germline, CDR1 is SQVTM and CDR2 is ANQGSEA. V dropped 4 bases and J dropped 4; count of bases not matched to a gene: 0. The CDR3 is 12 amino acids. In DNA, the CDR3 is TGCAGCGTTGGGACAGGGGGCTATGGCTACACCTTC. Translated, it gives CSVGTGGYGYTF.

The V call is TRBV4-3, the J call TRBJ1-4, with a possible D match to TRBD1 (6 bases). Between the trimmed V and J ends, which lost 4 bases and 4 bases, there was a span of 13 bases. The CDR3 runs to 15 residues. CDR1 is LGHNA and CDR2 is YSLEER in the germline V gene. CDR3 sequence reads: CASSLSAGVNEKLFF. The CDR3 bases are TGCGCCAGCAGCCTCTCGGCAGGGGTTAATGAAAAACTGTTTTTT.